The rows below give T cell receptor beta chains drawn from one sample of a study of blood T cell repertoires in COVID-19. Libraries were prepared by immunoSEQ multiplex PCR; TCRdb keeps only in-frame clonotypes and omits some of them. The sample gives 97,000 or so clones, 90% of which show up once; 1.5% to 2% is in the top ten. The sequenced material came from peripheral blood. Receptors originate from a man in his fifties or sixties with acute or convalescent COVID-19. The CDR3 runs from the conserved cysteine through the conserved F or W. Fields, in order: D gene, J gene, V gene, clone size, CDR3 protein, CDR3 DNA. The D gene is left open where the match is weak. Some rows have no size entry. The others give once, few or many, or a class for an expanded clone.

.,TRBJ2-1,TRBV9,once,CASSVNRHNEQFF,TGTGCCAGCAGCGTTAACAGACACAATGAGCAGTTCTTC
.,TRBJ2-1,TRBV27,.,CASSFRQGFNNEQFF,TGTGCCAGCAGTTTTCGGCAGGGGTTCAACAATGAGCAGTTCTTC
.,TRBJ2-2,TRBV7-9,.,CASSLATPRNTGELFF,TGTGCCAGCAGCTTAGCGACTCCCCGGAACACCGGGGAGCTGTTTTTT
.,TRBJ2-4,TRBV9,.,CASSVEARGIQYF,TGTGCCAGCAGCGTAGAAGCCCGTGGCATTCAGTACTTC
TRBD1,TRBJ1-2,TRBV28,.,CASCARDRAGYTF,TGTGCCTCCTGTGCCCGGGACAGGGCCGGCTACACCTTC
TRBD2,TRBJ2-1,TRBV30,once,CAWRPPTSGGRYNEQFF,TGTGCCTGGAGGCCCCCGACTAGCGGGGGGCGCTACAATGAGCAGTTCTTC
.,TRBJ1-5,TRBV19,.,CASSILGEGGNQPQHF,TGTGCCAGTAGTATTCTAGGGGAGGGTGGTAATCAGCCCCAGCATTTT
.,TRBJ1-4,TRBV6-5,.,CASSRQGGNEKLFF,TGTGCCAGTTCCCGGCAGGGCGGTAATGAAAAACTGTTTTTT
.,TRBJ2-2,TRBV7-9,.,CASTPADGELFF,TGTGCCAGCACCCCTGCGGACGGGGAGCTGTTTTTT
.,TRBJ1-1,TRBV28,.,CASTSRSTEAFF,TGTGCCAGCACCTCAAGGAGCACTGAAGCTTTCTTT
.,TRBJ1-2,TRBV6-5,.,CASTSGQWYGYTF,TGTGCCAGCACCTCGGGACAATGGTATGGCTACACCTTC
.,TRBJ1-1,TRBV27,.,CASSSRYRTEAFF,TGTGCCAGCAGTTCCAGGTATAGGACTGAAGCTTTCTTT
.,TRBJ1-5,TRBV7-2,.,CASSLQGLNQPQHF,TGTGCCAGCAGCTTACAGGGATTGAATCAGCCCCAGCATTTT
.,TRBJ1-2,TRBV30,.,CAWEPGAYGYTF,TGTGCCTGGGAACCAGGGGCCTATGGCTACACCTTC
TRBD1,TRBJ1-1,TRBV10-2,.,CASSDPGGGGTEAFF,TGCGCCAGCAGTGACCCAGGGGGCGGTGGTACTGAAGCTTTCTTT
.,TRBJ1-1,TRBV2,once,CASSEVGLNTEAFF,TGTGCCAGCAGTGAAGTGGGCCTGAACACTGAAGCTTTCTTT
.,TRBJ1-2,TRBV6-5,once,CASSYGRANYGYTF,TGTGCCAGCAGTTACGGCAGGGCCAACTATGGCTACACCTTC
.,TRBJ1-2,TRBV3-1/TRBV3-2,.,CASSQVGVANYGYTF,TGTGCCAGCAGCCAAGTAGGGGTAGCTAACTATGGCTACACCTTC
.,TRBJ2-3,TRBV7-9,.,CASSFVADTQYF,TGTGCCAGCAGCTTTGTAGCAGATACGCAGTATTTT